This T cell receptor (beta chain) was observed in a study of control samples from healthy donors and cancer patients. Assay used: immunoSEQ multiplex PCR; TCRdb lists only in-frame clones, some missing. The profile covers around 90,000 clones, with more than 75% appearing a single time and roughly 21% taken by the ten largest. There are 13 residues in the CDR3. The germline V gene encodes CDR1 SEHNR and CDR2 FQNEAQ (reference sequence). The V gene lost 5 bases and the J gene lost 3 bases, with 11 bases spanning the gap. The sequence was collected from a man younger than 40 in good health. The J gene is TRBJ2-7, the V gene TRBV7-9; D may be TRBD2 (6 bases). The material sequenced was blood. The CDR3 reads CASSRGADYEQYF. CDR3 nucleotides: TGTGCCAGCAGCCGCGGGGCAGACTACGAGCAGTACTTC. Variable domain in full (rest from reference TRBV7-9 and TRBJ2-7): DTGVSQNPRHKITKRGQNVTFRCDPISEHNRLYWYRQTLGQGPEFLTYFQNEAQLEKSRLLSDRFSAERPKGSFSTLEIQRTEQGDSAMYLCASSRGADYEQYFGPGTRLTVT.